This paragraph covers one T cell receptor (beta chain) sequence. The target antigen is unknown. The method was immunoSEQ multiplex PCR; TCRdb's version includes in-frame clones alone and lacks a portion of them. The sample carries roughly 140,000 clones, roughly nine tenths recorded once. V was cut by 4 bases and J by 6 bases, with 6 bases left in between. This CDR3 region has 11 residues. The germline V gene encodes CDR1 ENHRY and CDR2 SYGVKD. The data derive from a study of cytomegalovirus exposure and HLA in healthy donors. The study's findings and limits: Cytomegalovirus association was listed for roughly 160 TCR beta chains. Reports showed the classifier diagnosing cytomegalovirus status with high specificity and sensitivity.

Sequenced input: PBMCs. The V and J genes are TRBV10-3 and TRBJ1-2, with a possible D match to TRBD1 (5 bases). This clonotype was obtained from a man aged 18 to 29 in good health and CMV-seronegative. The CDR3 protein is CAISATDGYTF. The CDR3 DNA follows: TGTGCCATCAGTGCGACAGATGGCTACACCTTC.